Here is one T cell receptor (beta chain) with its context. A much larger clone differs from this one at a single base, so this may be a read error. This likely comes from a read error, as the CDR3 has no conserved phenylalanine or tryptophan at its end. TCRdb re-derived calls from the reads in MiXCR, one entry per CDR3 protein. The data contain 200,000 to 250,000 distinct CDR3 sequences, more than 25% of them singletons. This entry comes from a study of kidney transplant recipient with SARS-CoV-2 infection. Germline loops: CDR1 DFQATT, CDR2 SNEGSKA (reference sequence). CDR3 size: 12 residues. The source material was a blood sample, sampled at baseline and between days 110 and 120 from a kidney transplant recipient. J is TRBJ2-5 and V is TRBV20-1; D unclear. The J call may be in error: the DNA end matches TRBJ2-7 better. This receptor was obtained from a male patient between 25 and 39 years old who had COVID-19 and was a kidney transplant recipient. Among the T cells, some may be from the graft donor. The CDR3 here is CSAAKGDYEQYS. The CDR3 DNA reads TGCAGTGCCGCAAAGGGCGACTACGAGCAGTACTCC.